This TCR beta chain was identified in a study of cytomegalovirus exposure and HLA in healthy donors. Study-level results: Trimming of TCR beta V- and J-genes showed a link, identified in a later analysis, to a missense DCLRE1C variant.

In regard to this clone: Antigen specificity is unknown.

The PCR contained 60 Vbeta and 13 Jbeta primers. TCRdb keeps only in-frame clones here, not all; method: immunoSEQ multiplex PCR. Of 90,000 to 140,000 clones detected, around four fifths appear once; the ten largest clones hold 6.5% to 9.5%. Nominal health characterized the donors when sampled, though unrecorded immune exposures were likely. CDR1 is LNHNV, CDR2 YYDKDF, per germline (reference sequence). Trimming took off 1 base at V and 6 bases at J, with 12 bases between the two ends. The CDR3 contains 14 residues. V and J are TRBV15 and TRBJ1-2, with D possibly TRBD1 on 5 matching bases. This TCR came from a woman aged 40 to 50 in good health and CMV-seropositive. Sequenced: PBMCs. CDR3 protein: CATSRGGTPNGYTF. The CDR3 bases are TGTGCCACCAGCAGAGGGGGCACCCCTAATGGCTACACCTTC.